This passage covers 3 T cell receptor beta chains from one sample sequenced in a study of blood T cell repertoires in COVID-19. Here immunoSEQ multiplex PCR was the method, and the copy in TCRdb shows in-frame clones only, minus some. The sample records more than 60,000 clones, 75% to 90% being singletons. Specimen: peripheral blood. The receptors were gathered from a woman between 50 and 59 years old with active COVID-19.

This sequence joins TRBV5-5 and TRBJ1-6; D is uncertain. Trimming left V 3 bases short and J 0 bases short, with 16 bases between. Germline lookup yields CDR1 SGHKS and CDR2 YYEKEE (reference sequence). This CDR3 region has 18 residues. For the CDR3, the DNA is TGTGCCAGCAGCTCTGCCTTAACTCCGAGCTCCTATAATTCACCCCTCCACTTT. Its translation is CASSSALTPSSYNSPLHF.

Written as DNA, the CDR3 is TGTGCCAGCAGCGTAGGTCCAGATATGAACACTGAAGCTTTCTTT. Residues: CASSVGPDMNTEAFF. V and J are TRBV9 and TRBJ1-1; D unresolved. V lost 0 bases and J lost 0, with 9 bases in between. Germline V gives CDR1 SGDLS, CDR2 YYNGEE. CDR3 length: 15 residues.

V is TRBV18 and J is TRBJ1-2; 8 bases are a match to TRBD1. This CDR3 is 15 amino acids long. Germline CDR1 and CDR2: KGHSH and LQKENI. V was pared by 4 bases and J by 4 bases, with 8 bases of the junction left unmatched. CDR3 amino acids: CASSQLSDRAYGYTF. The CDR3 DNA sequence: TGTGCCAGCTCACAACTTTCGGACAGGGCCTATGGCTACACCTTC.